This T cell receptor (beta chain) was profiled in a study of T cell responses to AZD1222 COVID-19 vaccine. Study findings and constraints: Most donors were white British, females outnumbered males, and clonal diversity was possibly underestimated. Baseline seropositivity occurred in only six or seven AZD1222 recipients.

This clone has only one observation. Its antigen is still unknown. Other DNA sequences in the same sample also yield this CDR3. Method: immunoSEQ multiplex PCR; TCRdb's copy keeps in-frame clones and lacks some. The table has approximately 160,000 clones, 94% seen once; the top ten hold over 4.5%. The germline CDR1 and CDR2 sequences are SNHLY and FYNNEI. The CDR3 is 12 residues long. Trimming took 8 bases from V and 5 from J, leaving 13 bases between them. The clonotype was recovered from an adult who received the AZD1222 COVID-19 vaccine. The genes are TRBV2 and TRBJ2-7; D remains ambiguous. The sample was peripheral blood, taken 28 days after the second AZD1222 dose. The CDR3 coding sequence is TGTGCCAGCTCGGACCGAGGAAACGAGCAGTACTTC. Protein product: CASSDRGNEQYF.